One and the same sample provided the 18 T cell receptor beta chains below, sequenced in a study of control samples from healthy donors and cancer patients. The repertoire was sequenced with immunoSEQ multiplex PCR; TCRdb's copy has only in-frame clones and lacks some. Among more than 150,000 clones listed, roughly nine tenths were seen once. The sequencing sample was made of blood. These receptors originate from a woman in her twenties or thirties in good health.

This chain connects TRBV10-1 to TRBJ2-3; 14 bases are shared with TRBD2. V trimming: 6 bases; J trimming: 3 bases; junction bases outside the gene matches: 11. The CDR3 covers 18 residues. Germline assignment: CDR1 WNHNN and CDR2 SYGVQD (reference sequence). The CDR3 protein is CASSASGTSGRPTDTQYF. CDR3 nucleotide sequence: TGCGCCAGCAGCGCCTCCGGGACTAGCGGGAGACCAACAGATACGCAGTATTTT.

This chain uses TRBV28 with TRBJ2-2; 12 bases map to TRBD1. CDR3 length equals 16 residues. Germline V gene data show CDR1 as MDHEN and CDR2 as SYDVKM. V shed 6 bases and J 6 bases; nucleotides not matched to a gene: 8. CDR3 residues: CASRWDRGRVAGELFF. CDR3 coding DNA: TGTGCCAGCAGGTGGGACAGGGGGCGCGTGGCCGGGGAGCTGTTTTTT.

The chain links TRBV7-2 to TRBJ2-1; no firm D call. The V gene lost 5 bases and the J gene lost 9 bases, with 14 bases spanning the gap. This CDR3 spans 13 amino acids. Germline CDR1 and CDR2: SGHTA and FQGNSA. In DNA, the CDR3 is TGTGCCAGCAGCCTCCCGACCCTTACTGAGCAGTTCTTC. It yields the protein CASSLPTLTEQFF.

This chain uses TRBV4-1 with TRBJ2-1, with 9 bases aligning to TRBD2. Losses at the gene ends were 1 base for V and 4 bases for J; bases not matched to a gene: 5. Germline V lookup: CDR1 MGHRA, CDR2 YSYEKL. This CDR3 has 16 amino acids. The CDR3 is CASSQGTSATYNEQFF. For the CDR3, the DNA is TGCGCCAGCAGCCAAGGGACTAGCGCGACTTACAATGAGCAGTTCTTC.

V is TRBV25-1 and J is TRBJ2-3; the match to TRBD2 covers 14 bases. Per germline, CDR1 MGHDK and CDR2 SYGVNS. This CDR3 is 18 amino acids long. J lost 0 bases, V lost 6 bases, and 8 bases had no gene match. DNA of the CDR3: TGTGCCAGCAGGGGACTAGCGGGAGCTTATTCTAGCACAGATACGCAGTATTTT. Residues: CASRGLAGAYSSTDTQYF.

The chain joins TRBV19 to TRBJ2-1; 9 bases map to TRBD1. Germline V gene data show CDR1 as LNHDA and CDR2 as SQIVND (reference sequence). The ends lost 6 bases at V and 4 bases at J; junction bases unmatched: 1. The CDR3 is made up of 13 amino acids. CDR3 sequence reads: CASRDRGYNEQFF. The CDR3 DNA reads as TGTGCCAGTAGGGACAGGGGATACAATGAGCAGTTCTTC.

The chain combines TRBV13 with TRBJ2-7; D may be TRBD1 (6 bases). CDR1 and CDR2 (germline): PRHDT, FYEKMQ (reference sequence). V was pared by 0 bases and J by 7 bases, with 13 bases between. The length of the CDR3 is 14 residues. CDR3 loop: CASSLGGAPREQYF. The DNA for the CDR3 is TGTGCCAGCAGCTTAGGGGGGGCCCCCAGGGAGCAGTACTTC. Combining the CDR3 with reference TRBV13 and TRBJ2-7 gives the whole variable domain AAGVIQSPRHLIKEKRETATLKCYPIPRHDTVYWYQQGPGQDPQFLISFYEKMQSDKGSIPDRFSAQQFSDYHSELNMSSLELGDSALYFCASSLGGAPREQYFGPGTRLTVT.

V usage is TRBV29-1 and J usage is TRBJ1-1; D call uncertain. The CDR3 length is 12 residues. V dropped 2 bases and J dropped 1 base, with 5 bases sitting between them. Looked up from germline, CDR1 is SQVTM and CDR2 is ANQGSEA. In DNA form, the CDR3 reads TGCAGCGTTGAAATTGGGAACACTGAAGCTTTCTTT. Translating gives CSVEIGNTEAFF. Supplemented by reference TRBV29-1 and TRBJ1-1, the full variable domain reads SAVISQKPSRDICQRGTSLTIQCQVDSQVTMMFWYRQQPGQSLTLIATANQGSEATYESGFVIDKFPISRPNLTFSTLTVSNMSPEDSSIYLCSVEIGNTEAFFGQGTRLTVV.

This rearrangement joins TRBV5-5 to TRBJ2-5, with TRBD1 identical over 8 bases. This CDR3 has 14 amino acids. Germline CDR1 and CDR2: SGHKS and YYEKEE (reference sequence). V shed 4 bases, J shed 1 base, and the junction held 3 bases outside the gene matches. CDR3: CASSRTGFQETQYF. The DNA for the CDR3 is TGTGCCAGCAGCAGGACAGGGTTCCAAGAGACCCAGTACTTC. The full variable domain, rest sourced from reference TRBV5-5 and TRBJ2-5, is DAGVTQSPTHLIKTRGQQVTLRCSPISGHKSVSWYQQVLGQGPQFIFQYYEKEERGRGNFPDRFSARQFPNYSSELNVNALLLGDSALYLCASSRTGFQETQYFGPGTRLLVL.

The rearrangement links TRBV19 to TRBJ2-1; D perhaps matches TRBD1 (6 bases). Trimming removed 8 bases at V and 7 bases at J, with 24 bases between. Germline V gene lookup returns CDR1 LNHDA and CDR2 SQIVND (reference sequence). This CDR3 spans 16 amino acids. The CDR3 is CASSSLQGVGVNEQFF. CDR3 DNA: TGTGCCAGTTCAAGCCTACAGGGAGTAGGAGTGAATGAGCAGTTCTTC.

The rearrangement uses TRBV19 and TRBJ2-5; TRBD2 matches 8 bases. The V gene end was trimmed by 7 bases and the J gene end by 0 bases; junction bases not matched to a gene: 4. The CDR3 sequence is 14 residues long. Germline CDR1 LNHDA, CDR2 SQIVND (reference sequence). The CDR3 here is CASKAGGDQETQYF. CDR3 coding DNA: TGTGCCAGTAAGGCGGGAGGCGACCAAGAGACCCAGTACTTC. Looking up the rest from reference TRBV19 and TRBJ2-5 gives the full variable domain: DGGITQSPKYLFRKEGQNVTLSCEQNLNHDAMYWYRQDPGQGLRLIYYSQIVNDFQKGDIAEGYSVSREKKESFPLTVTSAQKNPTAFYLCASKAGGDQETQYFGPGTRLLVL.

The V and J genes are TRBV4-1 and TRBJ2-5; perhaps TRBD1 as D (6 bases). Germline CDR1 reads MGHRA; CDR2 reads YSYEKL. V was clipped by 6 bases and J by 1 base, with 9 bases between them. The CDR3 is made up of 13 amino acids. The DNA for the CDR3 is TGCGCCAGCAGTCGACAGGTCCAAGAGACCCAGTACTTC. It specifies CASSRQVQETQYF.

The rearrangement links TRBV9 to TRBJ1-6, with a possible D match to TRBD1 (6 bases). V gave up 5 bases and J gave up 8 bases, with 8 bases separating them. This CDR3 region has 12 residues. Per the germline V gene, CDR1 is SGDLS and CDR2 is YYNGEE. As DNA, the CDR3 is TGTGCCAGCAGTCACAGGGATTCACCCCTCCACTTT. Its translation: CASSHRDSPLHF.

This clone was seen just once. The chain recombines TRBV11-1 with TRBJ2-3; 7 bases agree with TRBD2. Trimming cost V 5 bases and J 6 bases; bases outside gene matches: 8. The CDR3 extends over 14 amino acids. The germline V gene has CDR1 SGHAT and CDR2 FQDESV (reference sequence). This chain's CDR3 is CASSHWRELDTQYF. In DNA, the CDR3 is TGTGCCAGCAGCCACTGGCGGGAGCTCGATACGCAGTATTTT.

The chain combines TRBV6-1 with TRBJ2-1; no definite D call. The CDR3 runs to 14 residues. Germline lookup yields CDR1 MNHNS and CDR2 SASEGT. Between the trimmed V and J ends, which lost 3 bases and 6 bases, there was a span of 12 bases. In DNA form, the CDR3 reads TGTGCCAGCAGTGATAGGTATCAAGGCAATGAGCAGTTCTTC. It is translated as CASSDRYQGNEQFF.

The V gene is TRBV6-2 or TRBV6-3, the J gene TRBJ2-7; 7 bases are shared with TRBD2. CDR3 size: 15 residues. With V trimmed by 2 bases and J by 2 bases, 6 bases remained unmatched. The V gene's germline CDR1 is MNHEY and CDR2 SVGEGT. Written as DNA, the CDR3 is TGTGCCAGCAGTTACGAACTAGCGAGACCCTACGAGCAGTACTTC. Protein: CASSYELARPYEQYF.

The rearrangement links TRBV24-1 to TRBJ2-1; either TRBD1 or TRBD2 may fit D (5 bases each). The germline CDR1 and CDR2 sequences are KGHDR and SFDVKD. Trimming cost V 9 bases and J 8 bases, with 19 bases left between them. This CDR3 contains 14 residues. In DNA form, the CDR3 reads TGTGCCACCGCAGGCCGTGAGGGGTATTATGAGCAGTTCTTC. Encoded protein: CATAGREGYYEQFF.

The V call is TRBV18, the J call TRBJ1-2; D gene uncertain. CDR1 is KGHSH, CDR2 LQKENI, per germline. This CDR3 region has 16 residues. V lost 3 bases and J 2 bases, leaving 16 bases between the germline ends. The CDR3 bases are TGTGCCAGCTCACCCCTCGGAGGGTCGGTCAACTATGGCTACACCTTC. This translates into CASSPLGGSVNYGYTF.